The entry below describes one T cell receptor (beta chain). Its specific antigen is unknown. No much larger clone exists at a distance of one base, and base qualities are not known. The library was prepared using 5' RACE. Reads for this sample came from an Illumina HiSeq 2500. A second 7 to 11 cycle PCR used a sample-barcoded 5' primer and a J-beta primer mix. Each TCR beta cDNA molecule received a unique molecular identifier from a template-switch 5' adaptor carrying 12 random nucleotides. Each sample yielded at least 2.5 million CDR3-containing paired-end reads. All of the RNA was converted into first-strand cDNA using the Mint cDNA synthesis kit, with a TRBC-specific oligonucleotide serving as the primer. All cDNA was treated with uracil-DNA glycosylase and then went through a first 18-cycle PCR with the universal primers M1SS and BC2_uni_R. Regarding the original processing steps: Each sample was normalized by randomly selecting 1 million high-quality reads, each carrying a distinct molecular identifier. Reads with shared molecular identifiers were discarded instead of being binned into consensus sequences. MiTCR, with a Q25 quality threshold and the strictest error-elimination algorithm, was used for CDR3 identification, clonotype clustering and error correction. Lower-bound total TCR beta diversity was estimated with a nonparametric unseen species model using Euler transformation. TCRdb ran its own pipeline on the public reads, namely fastp trimming at Q25 and MiXCR clone calling, and kept in-frame beta chains. Rows are combined by CDR3 protein, so each entry shows the most common genes and DNA. The V and J calls were determined by TCRdb, not by the authors. In this sample the table shows around 1,100,000 distinct CDR3 sequences, roughly two fifths of which occur a single time. Less than 15% of the sample belongs to the ten largest clones.

According to the germline V gene, CDR1 reads SQVTM and CDR2 reads ANQGSEA. V loses 5 bases, J loses 8 bases, and the germline ends lie 17 bases apart. There are 13 amino acids in the CDR3, from cysteine to phenylalanine inclusive. Only the CDR3 part of the read is kept: 39 bases, read in frame from the first base. The donors were roughly 39 Caucasian individuals from Russia, aged roughly 6 to 100 years, who were systemically healthy. Each donor gave about 9.8 milliliters of peripheral blood, drawn into EDTA-treated Vacutainer tubes. PBMCs were isolated by Ficoll-Paque density-gradient centrifugation, with at least 6 million obtained per sample. Total RNA, at least 6 micrograms per sample, was extracted from PBMCs with Trizol reagent. The percentages of naive CD45RAhigh/CD27high T cells were determined by flow cytometry on a PBMC aliquot from every donor. This sample is part of a study of blood T cells in healthy people across ages (dated by TCRdb to between 2014 and 2017). For the wider study: Template switching captured roughly one uniquely barcoded TCR beta cDNA molecule per two T cells in model experiments. Age-related changes in TCR beta repertoire diversity were measured in the study by deep sequencing normalized with unique cDNA molecular identifiers. The donors were divided into four age groups: young (average around 16 years), middle-aged (about 40), aged (about 60) and long-lived (82). To avoid experimental bias, donors of different ages were distributed randomly across sequencing lanes. Using the same blood draw, the study looked at two additional independent replicas of 1 million unique cDNA reads for two donors, one aged 18 to 30 and the other aged 80 or older. Beyond this particular receptor, the publication reports: As age increased, observed TCR beta diversity per million T cells dropped in a roughly linear way, and a significant reduction was already evident by age roughly 36. Estimates of total diversity based on one million sequenced T cells were regarded as lower bounds and as underestimates. The long-lived group showed more naive CD4+ T cells, fewer expanded clones and increased TCR diversity than the aged group, suggesting age selection. Donor CMV infection status was unknown, potentially confounding age-related changes in expanded clonotypes. Since profiling was done on bulk unsorted PBMCs, naive and antigen-experienced compartments could not be conclusively compared. Observed TCR beta diversity correlated strongly with the percentage of naive T cells measured by flow cytometry.

This TCR was sampled from a man younger than 35 in good health. The chain was built from TRBV29-1 and TRBJ2-3, and possibly TRBD1, on 6 matching bases. Material: blood. In nucleotides, the sequence is TGCAGCGTTAGGACAGCCAACTATTTTACGCAGTATTTT. This sequence encodes CSVRTANYFTQYF.